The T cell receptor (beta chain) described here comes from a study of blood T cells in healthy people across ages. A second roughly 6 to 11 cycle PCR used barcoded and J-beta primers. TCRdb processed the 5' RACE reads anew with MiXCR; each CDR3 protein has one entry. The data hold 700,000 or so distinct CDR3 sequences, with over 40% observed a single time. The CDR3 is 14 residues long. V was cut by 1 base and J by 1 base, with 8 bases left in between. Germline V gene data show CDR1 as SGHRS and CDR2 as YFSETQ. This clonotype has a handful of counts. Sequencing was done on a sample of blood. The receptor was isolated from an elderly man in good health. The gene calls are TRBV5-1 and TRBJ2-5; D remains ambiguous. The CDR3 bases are TGCGCCAGCAGCTTGTCCCCCATCCAAGAGACCCAGTACTTC. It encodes CASSLSPIQETQYF.